The T cell receptor (beta chain) described here comes from a study of metastatic and nonmetastatic thyroid tumors. In the study overall: Repertoires from blood and tumor or nodule tissue of malignant and benign thyroid patients were compared. Findings and caveats of the study: The study reportedly found significantly higher TCR beta diversity in malignant thyroid tumors than benign nodules, in blood and tumor.

Patients underwent thyroid surgery, and none had received any treatment before it. There are many counts of this clone. As yet, its antigen is unknown. As processed by the authors: The study's classifier, a distant-metastasis tool for papillary thyroid cancer, was built using CDR3 differences across clinicopathological groups. With MiXCR, TCRdb called clones anew from the PCR reads. These V and J calls originate from TCRdb's pipeline instead of the authors' own analysis. This table holds tens of thousands of clones, around a sixth found once. CDR3 size: 14 residues. CDR1 and CDR2 (germline): MGHDK, SYGVNS. V lost 2 bases to trimming and J lost 6 bases; unmatched junction nucleotides: 4.

The TCR originated in a female donor with papillary thyroid cancer or a benign thyroid nodule (not recorded which). Some clones in this sample may be carry-over from other donors' samples. The rearrangement joins TRBV25-1 to TRBJ2-3, with 8 bases lining up with TRBD2. Specimen: blood. CDR3 residues: CASSEVPSGDTQYF. In nucleotides, the CDR3 is TGTGCCAGCAGTGAAGTCCCTAGCGGGGATACGCAGTATTTT.